The 14 T cell receptor beta chains in this list originate from one sample, sequenced in a study of blood T cells in healthy people across ages. Alongside a J-beta primer mix, a sample-barcoded 5' primer served in a second PCR lasting 7 to 11 cycles. Using its own MiXCR run on the 5' RACE reads, TCRdb lists one record per CDR3 protein. The repertoire holds approximately 940,000 distinct CDR3 sequences, with around 49% as singletons. Specimen: blood. These receptors were obtained from a man aged 25 to 40 in good health.

The rearrangement uses TRBV3-1 and TRBJ2-1; D gene uncertain. This CDR3 spans 15 amino acids. The V end lost 0 bases, the J end lost 0 bases, and 6 bases lay between the germline ends. The germline V gene encodes CDR1 LGHDT and CDR2 YNNKEL (reference sequence). CDR3 sequence (DNA): TGTGCCAGCAGCCAAGATCCGGGCTCCTACAATGAGCAGTTCTTC. Residues: CASSQDPGSYNEQFF.

The chain couples TRBV6-1 to TRBJ1-1; D may be TRBD1 (6 bases). CDR1 is MNHNS and CDR2 is SASEGT in the germline V gene. Trimming took off 6 bases at V and 0 bases at J, with 8 bases between the two ends. This CDR3 is built from 13 residues. CDR3 region: CASRGTLNTEAFF. The CDR3 region has the DNA TGTGCCAGCAGGGGGACATTGAACACTGAAGCTTTCTTT.

This clonotype occurred a few times. As DNA, the CDR3 is TGTGCCAGTAGTATGGGGACGGAGTATAGCAATCAGCCCCAGCATTTT. Its protein product is CASSMGTEYSNQPQHF. The rearrangement joins TRBV19 to TRBJ1-5; possibly TRBD1 for D (5 bases). V was cut by 3 bases and J by 0 bases, with 12 bases left in between. The CDR3 length is 16 residues. Germline V gene sequence: CDR1 LNHDA, CDR2 SQIVND (reference sequence).

CDR3 sequence (DNA): TGTGCCAGCACCCCGGCAGGGGGGACCACAGATACGCAGTATTTT. Protein sequence: CASTPAGGTTDTQYF. The chain carries TRBV7-2 and TRBJ2-3; D is possibly TRBD1 (7 bases). V shed 7 bases and J shed 2 bases, with 16 bases lying between them. CDR1 is SGHTA and CDR2 is FQGNSA in the germline V gene. The CDR3 is 15 residues long.

This clonotype has ten or more counts. The V gene is TRBV4-2, the J gene TRBJ2-5; 14 positions agree with TRBD2. CDR3 length: 16 amino acids. Unmatched junction bases numbered 4, after V lost 4 bases and J lost 3 bases. Germline V gene data show CDR1 as LGHNA and CDR2 as YNFKEQ. The CDR3 loop reads CASSRSTSGGEETQYF. CDR3 nucleotides: TGTGCCAGCAGCCGATCGACTAGCGGGGGGGAAGAGACCCAGTACTTC.

V and J are TRBV10-3 and TRBJ2-7; no clear D gene. The V gene lost 6 bases and the J gene lost 4 bases, with 16 bases spanning the gap. The CDR3 covers 14 residues. From germline, CDR1 is ENHRY and CDR2 SYGVKD. The CDR3 region has the DNA TGTGCCATCAGGCCTCAGATCGGACGGTACGAGCAGTACTTC. It specifies CAIRPQIGRYEQYF.

On this clonotype itself: One end of the junction varies from germline; a read error may be responsible. The chain uses TRBV7-2 and TRBJ2-5; D perhaps matches TRBD2 (6 bases). The CDR3 is 15 amino acids. CDR1 and CDR2 (germline): SGHTA, FQGNSA. The CDR3 loop is CASSLALGVWETQYF. The CDR3 nucleotides are TGTGCCAGCAGCCTAGCGCTGGGGGTTTGGGAGACCCAGTACTTC.

This chain connects TRBV2 to TRBJ2-1; 9 bases align to TRBD2. The J call may not be correct, given that the DNA end is closer to TRBJ2-7. Germline assignment: CDR1 SNHLY and CDR2 FYNNEI. The CDR3 loop spans 15 amino acids. The CDR3 coding sequence is TGTGCCAGCAGCCCCCAAGCGGGGGGCTACAATGAGCAGTACTTC. This sequence encodes CASSPQAGGYNEQYF.

V and J are TRBV29-1 and TRBJ2-4, with TRBD1 matching over 10 bases. The end of the DNA fits TRBJ2-7 better, so the J call may be wrong. The CDR3 is made up of 14 amino acids. Germline lookup yields CDR1 SQVTM and CDR2 ANQGSEA. The CDR3 sequence is CSVSPGQGSHEQYF. The CDR3 DNA reads as TGCAGCGTGTCCCCGGGACAGGGGAGCCACGAGCAGTACTTC.

The V gene is TRBV30, the J gene TRBJ2-7; D call uncertain. The CDR3 consists of 13 residues. V lost 4 bases and J 3 bases, leaving 13 bases between the germline ends. Per the germline V gene, CDR1 is GTSNPN and CDR2 is SVGIG (reference sequence). The CDR3 sequence: CAWTTPLGYEQYF. The CDR3 nucleotides read TGTGCCTGGACCACTCCGTTGGGCTACGAGCAGTACTTC.

The J gene is TRBJ2-3, the V gene TRBV7-2; TRBD2 might be the D (5 bases). This CDR3 is 12 amino acids long. The ends were cut back, 5 bases at V and 7 bases at J, with 10 bases in the middle. Germline V gives CDR1 SGHTA, CDR2 FQGNSA. The CDR3 protein is CASSPGLNTQYF. The DNA of the CDR3 is TGTGCCAGCAGCCCTGGACTGAATACGCAGTATTTT.

The chain uses TRBV4-1 and TRBJ1-1; unclear D gene. Trimming took off 1 base at V and 0 bases at J, with 12 bases between the two ends. The length of the CDR3 is 16 residues. Germline lookup yields CDR1 MGHRA and CDR2 YSYEKL. CDR3 residues: CASSQGLSGVNTEAFF. CDR3 DNA: TGCGCCAGCAGCCAAGGACTCTCCGGGGTGAACACTGAAGCTTTCTTT.

V is TRBV20-1 and J is TRBJ1-1; possibly TRBD1 for D (6 bases). Trimming left V 4 bases short and J 2 bases short, with 11 bases between. CDR3 size: 13 residues. Looked up from germline, CDR1 is DFQATT and CDR2 is SNEGSKA (reference sequence). The CDR3 here is CSAIHRVNTEAFF. The CDR3 nucleotides are TGCAGTGCTATCCACAGGGTCAACACTGAAGCTTTCTTT.

The V gene is TRBV11-3, the J gene TRBJ1-6; D unclear. The CDR3 sequence is 15 residues long. Germline CDR1 SGHNT, CDR2 YENEEA. Trimming removed 0 bases at V and 7 bases at J, with 10 bases between. CDR3: CASSLDGRSNSPLHF. The DNA for the CDR3 is TGTGCCAGCAGCTTAGACGGCAGATCCAATTCACCCCTCCACTTT.